This T cell receptor beta chain was captured by sequencing in a study of cytomegalovirus exposure and HLA in healthy donors. Regarding the study as a whole: Rarity characterized most TCR sequences, yet some public TCRs appeared in many donors.

This clone was seen more than once but under ten times. No antigen is known for it. CDR1 KGHSH and CDR2 LQKENI come from the germline V gene. The CDR3 loop spans 13 amino acids. Trimming left V 2 bases short and J 0 bases short, with 5 bases between. The PCR had 60 Vbeta and 13 Jbeta primers. Only in-frame clones appear in the TCRdb table, and some are missing; sequencing was by immunoSEQ multiplex PCR. The data contain some 140,000 clones, around 78% of them seen just once; the ten biggest clones take up about 1.5%. This sequence joins TRBV18 and TRBJ2-7; D gene uncertain. Material: PBMCs. The clonotype comes from a woman younger than 30 in good health and CMV-seronegative. The CDR3 loop is CASSPSSSYEQYF. DNA for the CDR3: TGTGCCAGCTCACCATCGAGCTCCTACGAGCAGTACTTC.